Below, one T cell receptor (beta chain) is given with its context. Antigen unknown. These data come from a study of beta chain features in type 1 diabetes. Study-wide results and limits: TCRB CDR3 length was moderately but significantly reduced in all four CD4+ subsets of Type 1 diabetes patients. PCR might preferentially amplify shorter templates, equally in patients and controls. Whether HLA type influences TCRB rearrangement remained unresolved here.

Expressed TCRB transcripts were sequenced after all isolated RNA was converted to cDNA. Method: immunoSEQ multiplex PCR; TCRdb's copy keeps in-frame clones and lacks some. The sample records a few hundred thousand clones, about 13% being singletons. Germline lookup yields CDR1 SGDLS and CDR2 YYNGEE. The CDR3 sequence is 15 residues long. The trim removed 0 bases at V and 3 bases at J, leaving 3 bases unmatched. Source material: naive CD4+ T cells from blood. This receptor was taken from a woman in her late teens or twenties with type 1 diabetes. The chain recombines TRBV9 with TRBJ1-5; TRBD1 matches 7 bases. In DNA form, the CDR3 reads TGTGCCAGCAGCGTAGGGGGGACAGCCAATCAGCCCCAGCATTTT. It translates to CASSVGGTANQPQHF. Full variable domain (outside the CDR3, taken from reference TRBV9 and TRBJ1-5): DSGVTQTPKHLITATGQRVTLRCSPRSGDLSVYWYQQSLDQGLQFLIQYYNGEERAKGNILERFSAQQFPDLHSELNLSSLELGDSALYFCASSVGGTANQPQHFGDGTRLSIL.